These 18 T cell receptor beta chains were all obtained from the same sample, sequenced in a study of blood T cell repertoires in COVID-19. Sequencing was performed with immunoSEQ multiplex PCR; in TCRdb, only in-frame clones are kept and a portion is missing. In the table there are under 100,000 clones, approximately 80% of which are singletons. Sequencing used peripheral blood. The receptors originated from a man older than 75 with active or convalescent COVID-19.

CDR3 DNA: TGTGCCAGCAGCGTAAGAGGGCCTAACACCGGGGAGCTGTTTTTT. This encodes CASSVRGPNTGELFF. The rearrangement links TRBV9 to TRBJ2-2; weak D call: TRBD2 (5 bases). The CDR3 has 15 residues. The V end lost 1 base, the J end lost 2 bases, and 9 bases lay between the germline ends. The germline CDR1 and CDR2 sequences are SGDLS and YYNGEE.

V gene TRBV27 combines with J gene TRBJ1-2; tentatively, D is TRBD1 (5 bases). V was shortened by 6 bases and J by 8 bases, with 16 bases between the two germline ends. There are 13 residues in the CDR3. Germline lookup yields CDR1 MNHEY and CDR2 SMNVEV (reference sequence). The CDR3 protein is CASRQGQVGGYTF. Written as DNA, the CDR3 is TGTGCCAGCAGACAAGGACAAGTTGGAGGCTACACCTTC.

This chain uses TRBV5-6 with TRBJ2-7; 7 nucleotides align to TRBD1. This CDR3 has 13 amino acids. Per the germline V gene, CDR1 is SGHDT and CDR2 is YYEEEE. V lost 4 bases and J lost 5; bases outside the gene matches: 6. CDR3 sequence (DNA): TGTGCCAGCAGCATCAGACAGGGCCACGAGCAGTACGTC. It codes for CASSIRQGHEQYV.

The chain joins TRBV10-1 to TRBJ1-2; D may be TRBD1 (6 bases). The CDR3 length is 14 residues. V was clipped by 0 bases and J by 8 bases, with 13 bases between them. Germline CDR1 reads WNHNN; CDR2 reads SYGVQD (reference sequence). The chain's CDR3 is CASSESGAEGGYTF. CDR3 in DNA: TGCGCCAGCAGTGAGTCGGGGGCCGAAGGAGGCTACACCTTC.

V is TRBV16 and J is TRBJ1-2; 7 nucleotides agree with TRBD1. The CDR3 is 13 amino acids. The germline V gene encodes CDR1 KGHSY and CDR2 FQNENV. V was clipped by 2 bases and J by 5 bases; unmatched bases: 2. The CDR3 sequence is CASSQGTEYGYTF. CDR3 bases: TGTGCCAGCAGCCAAGGGACAGAATATGGCTACACCTTC.

The V call is TRBV5-4, the J call TRBJ2-5; weak D call: TRBD1 (6 bases). The CDR3 spans 16 residues. The V end lost 4 bases, the J end lost 5 bases, and 21 bases lay between the germline ends. Per germline, CDR1 SGHNT and CDR2 YYREEE (reference sequence). For the CDR3, the DNA is TGTGCCAGCAGCCCGCCCGGGACATTTCTCCATGAGACCCAGTACTTC. Its protein product is CASSPPGTFLHETQYF.

The chain has TRBV27 and TRBJ1-2, with 9 bases aligning to TRBD1. Germline values: CDR1 MNHEY, CDR2 SMNVEV (reference sequence). There are 14 residues in the CDR3. V was pared by 7 bases and J by 3 bases, with 6 bases of the junction left unmatched. The DNA for the CDR3 is TGTGCCAGCATATGGGACAGGGAGGACTATGGCTACACCTTC. As protein: CASIWDREDYGYTF.

The chain couples TRBV19 to TRBJ1-4, with D possibly being TRBD1 (6 bases). Deletions cut 9 bases from V and 8 bases from J, with 22 bases between. The germline gives CDR1 LNHDA, CDR2 SQIVND (reference sequence). This CDR3 is built from 15 residues. In DNA, the CDR3 is TGTGCCAGCAAAAACAACAGGGCCTTGGGGGAAAAACTGTTTTTT. It is translated as CASKNNRALGEKLFF.

Only a few counts were recorded for this clone. The rearrangement links TRBV11-2 to TRBJ1-4, with 7 bases fitting TRBD1. Germline V lookup: CDR1 SGHAT, CDR2 FQNNGV. J lost 0 bases, V lost 10 bases, and 11 bases had no gene match. CDR3 length: 16 residues. The CDR3 DNA follows: TGTGCCACAGGAGGGGGGACAGTCGCAACTAATGAAAAACTGTTTTTT. This encodes CATGGGTVATNEKLFF.

The chain employs TRBV7-2 and TRBJ1-1, with no clear D. V was cut by 1 base and J by 4 bases, with 7 bases left in between. The CDR3 runs 13 residues. Per the germline V gene, CDR1 is SGHTA and CDR2 is FQGNSA. CDR3 nucleotide sequence: TGTGCCAGCAGCTTAGGTTCGGGCACTGAAGCTTTCTTT. This translates into CASSLGSGTEAFF.

The chain combines TRBV19 with TRBJ2-2; 10 bases agree with TRBD1. The CDR3 covers 15 residues. Trimming cost V 1 base and J 4 bases; bases outside gene matches: 0. Germline CDR1 and CDR2: LNHDA and SQIVND (reference sequence). The CDR3, as DNA: TGTGCCAGTAGTATAGGGACAGGGGGCACCGGGGAGCTGTTTTTT. Its protein product is CASSIGTGGTGELFF.

The chain couples TRBV11-2 to TRBJ2-7, with 7 bases matching TRBD1. This CDR3 region has 14 residues. The germline gives CDR1 SGHAT, CDR2 FQNNGV. V trimming: 5 bases; J trimming: 2 bases; junction bases outside the gene matches: 6. The DNA of the CDR3 is TGTGCCAGCAGCCTCAACAGGGGCCCCTACGAGCAGTACGTC. This translates into CASSLNRGPYEQYV.

The V gene is TRBV11-1, the J gene TRBJ2-1; the match to TRBD2 covers 7 bases. Germline CDR1 reads SGHAT; CDR2 reads FQDESV (reference sequence). V shed 7 bases, J shed 9 bases, and the junction held 9 bases outside the gene matches. The CDR3 is 13 residues long. CDR3 bases: TGTGCCAGCACCAACGGACTAGTCGGTGAGCAGTTCTTC. Translation gives CASTNGLVGEQFF.

This chain links TRBV7-8 with TRBJ1-5, with 7 bases matching TRBD1. J was trimmed by 1 base and V by 5 bases; bases with no gene match: 8. This CDR3 region has 16 residues. CDR1 is SGHVS, CDR2 FQNEAQ, per germline. CDR3 amino acids: CASSPRDSPSNQPQHF. The CDR3 bases are TGTGCCAGCAGCCCTAGGGACAGTCCGAGCAATCAGCCCCAGCATTTT.

This clone was observed once. DNA of the CDR3: TGTGCCACCAGTGATCCGCGGACAGGGGGCTATGAGCAGTTCTTC. Protein: CATSDPRTGGYEQFF. The rearrangement uses TRBV24-1 and TRBJ2-1; 11 nucleotides line up with TRBD1. This CDR3 has 15 residues. Germline-derived CDR1 and CDR2 are KGHDR and SFDVKD. The V gene end was trimmed by 3 bases and the J gene end by 8 bases; junction bases not matched to a gene: 5.

This rearrangement joins TRBV5-1 to TRBJ2-1; D not certain. V was cut by 5 bases and J by 4 bases, with 13 bases left in between. This CDR3 has 14 amino acids. Germline CDR1 SGHRS, CDR2 YFSETQ. CDR3 sequence reads: CASSPGLDYNEQFF. The CDR3 DNA follows: TGCGCCAGCAGTCCAGGCTTGGATTACAATGAGCAGTTCTTC.

V gene TRBV15 combines with J gene TRBJ1-5; D is uncertain. The length of the CDR3 is 15 residues. The V and J ends lost 1 base and 6 bases respectively, with 13 bases between them. The germline CDR1 and CDR2 sequences are LNHNV and YYDKDF (reference sequence). Written as DNA, the CDR3 is TGTGCCACCAGCAGAGGTATTTCCGTAGCTCAGCCCCAGCATTTT. Protein: CATSRGISVAQPQHF. The full variable domain, rest sourced from reference TRBV15 and TRBJ1-5, is DAMVIQNPRYQVTQFGKPVTLSCSQTLNHNVMYWYQQKSSQAPKLLFHYYDKDFNNEADTPDNFQSRRPNTSFCFLDIRSPGLGDTAMYLCATSRGISVAQPQHFGDGTRLSIL.

This chain uses TRBV7-2 with TRBJ1-2, with 8 bases identical to TRBD1. The V gene end was trimmed by 1 base and the J gene end by 6 bases; junction bases not matched to a gene: 7. Germline lookup yields CDR1 SGHTA and CDR2 FQGNSA. The CDR3 sequence is 15 residues long. The CDR3 protein is CASSLGTGIGDGYTF. In DNA form, the CDR3 reads TGTGCCAGCAGCTTAGGGACAGGGATTGGTGATGGCTACACCTTC.